Presented here are 12 T cell receptor beta chains from one specimen sequenced in a study of cytomegalovirus exposure and HLA in healthy donors. The PCR had 60 Vbeta and 13 Jbeta primers. Method: immunoSEQ multiplex PCR; TCRdb's copy keeps in-frame clones and lacks some. The table records 200,000 or so clones, about 80% of them present only once. The sequenced material came from PBMCs. The receptors stem from a man aged 40-55 years in good health and CMV-seronegative.

In its sample, this clone was seen a few times. The chain combines TRBV4-1 with TRBJ2-2, with D possibly matching TRBD2 (5 bases). CDR3 length: 13 residues. V lost 5 bases and J lost 6, with 10 bases in between. Germline values: CDR1 MGHRA, CDR2 YSYEKL. CDR3 region: CASSGLGAGELFF. The CDR3 region has the DNA TGCGCCAGCAGCGGTCTCGGGGCCGGGGAGCTGTTTTTT.

The V call is TRBV19, the J call TRBJ1-1, with D perhaps TRBD1 (6 bases). The CDR3 totals 15 residues. V gave up 5 bases and J gave up 4 bases, with 17 bases separating them. Germline assignment: CDR1 LNHDA and CDR2 SQIVND (reference sequence). CDR3 residues: CASSPQRTVSTEAFF. In nucleotides, the CDR3 is TGTGCCAGTAGTCCTCAGAGGACAGTAAGCACTGAAGCTTTCTTT.

V and J are TRBV9 and TRBJ1-1, with D maybe TRBD1 (5 bases). V was cut by 0 bases and J by 7 bases, with 10 bases left in between. The CDR3 has 13 amino acids. Germline loops: CDR1 SGDLS, CDR2 YYNGEE. In DNA, the CDR3 is TGTGCCAGCAGCGTAGCTGGGGCGAATGAAGCTTTCTTT. Translating it yields CASSVAGANEAFF.

The chain combines TRBV19 with TRBJ1-1, with D perhaps matching TRBD1 (5 bases). With 9 bases removed from V and 2 bases from J, the gap between germline ends came to 19 bases. The CDR3 spans 15 residues. Germline-derived CDR1 and CDR2 are LNHDA and SQIVND (reference sequence). The CDR3 here is CASHGTDAGNTEAFF. As DNA, the CDR3 is TGTGCCAGCCACGGGACGGATGCGGGAAACACTGAAGCTTTCTTT.

The rearrangement uses TRBV5-4 and TRBJ2-7, with 12 bases aligning to TRBD2. The CDR3 has 17 residues. Germline CDR1 reads SGHNT; CDR2 reads YYREEE (reference sequence). V trimming: 4 bases; J trimming: 6 bases; junction bases outside the gene matches: 14. The CDR3 loop is CASSPSGGAILLSEQYF. As DNA, the CDR3 is TGTGCCAGCAGCCCTAGCGGGGGGGCCATTCTTTTAAGCGAGCAGTACTTC.

The chain joins TRBV15 to TRBJ2-5, with D possibly matching TRBD1 (5 bases). Germline CDR1 LNHNV, CDR2 YYDKDF (reference sequence). Deletions cut 8 bases from V and 0 bases from J, with 10 bases between. The CDR3 contains 13 residues. The CDR3 region has the DNA TGTGCCACCCAACCAGGGAACCAAGAGACCCAGTACTTC. Amino acid sequence: CATQPGNQETQYF.

The V gene is TRBV27, the J gene TRBJ2-7, with D possibly matching TRBD1 (6 bases). Germline V gives CDR1 MNHEY, CDR2 SMNVEV (reference sequence). The CDR3 is 14 residues long. Trimming pared 2 bases from V and 6 bases from J, leaving 14 bases between. CDR3 nucleotide sequence: TGTGCCAGCAGTTTAAATGGACAGTCCCTCGAGCAGTACTTC. Translated: CASSLNGQSLEQYF.

This clone was recorded a few times. V and J are TRBV28 and TRBJ2-7; no firm D call. Germline CDR1 is MDHEN and CDR2 is SYDVKM. The CDR3 is 13 residues long. V lost 6 bases, J lost 7 bases, and 16 bases lay in between. As DNA, the CDR3 is TGTGCCAGCAGCAGCAGCGCCTACTCGGAGCAGTACTTC. Its translation is CASSSSAYSEQYF.

This chain connects TRBV5-5 to TRBJ2-5; possible D gene TRBD2, 6 bases. Trimming cost V 4 bases and J 0 bases, with 10 bases left between them. The germline V gene encodes CDR1 SGHKS and CDR2 YYEKEE (reference sequence). This CDR3 contains 14 residues. CDR3 coding DNA: TGTGCCAGCAGCCCCGGGAGCAACCAAGAGACCCAGTACTTC. Translated: CASSPGSNQETQYF.

The V call is TRBV11-2, the J call TRBJ1-4, with D possibly matching TRBD1 (5 bases). The CDR3 length is 15 residues. The V gene lost 4 bases and the J gene lost 8 bases, with 17 bases spanning the gap. Per the germline V gene, CDR1 is SGHAT and CDR2 is FQNNGV. CDR3 sequence: CASSSAEGQREKLFF. The CDR3 nucleotides read TGTGCCAGCAGCTCAGCGGAGGGGCAGAGAGAAAAACTGTTTTTT.

With regard to this clone: The germline gene is not matched at one end of the junction; a read error may be the cause. V is TRBV11-2 and J is TRBJ2-1; D uncertain. CDR3 length equals 16 residues. Germline V gene sequence: CDR1 SGHAT, CDR2 FQNNGV. CDR3 sequence: CASNLGDFASYNEQFF. The CDR3 DNA sequence: TGTGCCAGCAACTTAGGAGACTTTGCTAGCTACAATGAGCAGTTCTTC. Together with reference TRBV11-2 and TRBJ2-1, the CDR3 gives the full variable domain: EAGVAQSPRYKIIEKRQSVAFWCNPISGHATLYWYQQILGQGPKLLIQFQNNGVVDDSQLPKDRFSAERLKGVDSTLKIQPAKLEDSAVYLCASNLGDFASYNEQFFGPGTRLTVL.

V usage is TRBV7-9 and J usage is TRBJ1-3, with TRBD1 as a possible D gene (6 bases). The CDR3 extends over 15 amino acids. The ends were cut back, 4 bases at V and 4 bases at J, with 14 bases in the middle. Germline V gene data show CDR1 as SEHNR and CDR2 as FQNEAQ (reference sequence). DNA for the CDR3: TGTGCCAGCAGCTCACACAGGGTAGCCGGAAACACCATATATTTT. Translated, it gives CASSSHRVAGNTIYF.